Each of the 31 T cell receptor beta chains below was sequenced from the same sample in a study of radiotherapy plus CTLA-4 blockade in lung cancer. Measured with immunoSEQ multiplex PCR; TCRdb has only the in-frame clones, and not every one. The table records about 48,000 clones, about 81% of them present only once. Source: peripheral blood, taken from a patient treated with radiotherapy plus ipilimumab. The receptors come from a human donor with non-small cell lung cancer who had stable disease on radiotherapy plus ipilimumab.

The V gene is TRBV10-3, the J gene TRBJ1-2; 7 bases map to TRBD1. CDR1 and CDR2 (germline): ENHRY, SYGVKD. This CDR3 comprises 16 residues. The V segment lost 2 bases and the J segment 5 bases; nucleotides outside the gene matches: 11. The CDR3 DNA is TGTGCCATCAGTGAGATAACAGGGGATAGGGGGTATGGCTACACCTTC. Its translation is CAISEITGDRGYGYTF.

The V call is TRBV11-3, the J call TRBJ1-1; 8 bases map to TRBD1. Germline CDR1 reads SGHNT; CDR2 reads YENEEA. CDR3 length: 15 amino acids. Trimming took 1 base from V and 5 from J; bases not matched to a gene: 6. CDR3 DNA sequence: TGTGCCAGCAGCTTAGGGCAGGGGGCAAATACTGAAGCTTTCTTT. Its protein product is CASSLGQGANTEAFF.

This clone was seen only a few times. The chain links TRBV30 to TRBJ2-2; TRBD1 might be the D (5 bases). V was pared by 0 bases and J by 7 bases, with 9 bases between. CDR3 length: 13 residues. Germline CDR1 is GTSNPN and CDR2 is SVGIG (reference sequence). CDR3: CAWSVGVGGELFF. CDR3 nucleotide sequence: TGTGCCTGGAGTGTAGGGGTAGGCGGGGAGCTGTTTTTT.

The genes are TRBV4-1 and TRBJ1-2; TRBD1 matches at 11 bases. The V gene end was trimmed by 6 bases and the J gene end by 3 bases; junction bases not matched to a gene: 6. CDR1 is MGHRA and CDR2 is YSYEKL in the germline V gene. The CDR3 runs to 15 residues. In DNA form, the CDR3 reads TGCGCCAGCAGACGCCCGGGACAGGGGGACTATGGCTACACCTTC. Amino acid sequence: CASRRPGQGDYGYTF.

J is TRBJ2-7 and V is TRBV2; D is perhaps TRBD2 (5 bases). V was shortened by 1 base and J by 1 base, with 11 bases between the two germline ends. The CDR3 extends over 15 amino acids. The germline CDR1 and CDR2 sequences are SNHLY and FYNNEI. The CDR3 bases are TGTGCCAGCAGTGAAGGGGTAGCGAAGTCCTACGAGCAGTACTTC. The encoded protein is CASSEGVAKSYEQYF.

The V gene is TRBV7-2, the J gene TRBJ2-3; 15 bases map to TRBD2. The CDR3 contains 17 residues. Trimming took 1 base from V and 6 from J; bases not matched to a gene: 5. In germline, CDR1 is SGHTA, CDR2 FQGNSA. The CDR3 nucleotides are TGTGCCAGCAGCTTAGTGGTGGGGACTAGCGGGGGGGATACGCAGTATTTT. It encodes CASSLVVGTSGGDTQYF.

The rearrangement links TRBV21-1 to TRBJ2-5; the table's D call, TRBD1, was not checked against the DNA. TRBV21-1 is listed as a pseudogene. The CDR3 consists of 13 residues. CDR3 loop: CARTIGQGETQYF. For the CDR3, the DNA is TGTGCCAGGACGATAGGACAGGGGGAGACCCAGTACTTC.

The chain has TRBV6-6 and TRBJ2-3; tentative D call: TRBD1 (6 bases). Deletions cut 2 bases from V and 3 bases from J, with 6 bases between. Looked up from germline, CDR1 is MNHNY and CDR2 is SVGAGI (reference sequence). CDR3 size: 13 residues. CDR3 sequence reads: CASSYRGTDTQYF. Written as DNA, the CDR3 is TGTGCCAGCAGTTACAGGGGGACAGATACGCAGTATTTT.

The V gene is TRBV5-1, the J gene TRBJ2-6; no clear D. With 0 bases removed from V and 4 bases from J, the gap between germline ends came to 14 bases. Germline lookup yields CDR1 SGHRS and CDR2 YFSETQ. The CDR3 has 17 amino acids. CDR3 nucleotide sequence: TGCGCCAGCAGCTTGGACTTCTCGGTCTCAGGGGCCAACGTCCTGACTTTC. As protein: CASSLDFSVSGANVLTF. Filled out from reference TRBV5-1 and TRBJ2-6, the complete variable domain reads KAGVTQTPRYLIKTRGQQVTLSCSPISGHRSVSWYQQTPGQGLQFLFEYFSETQRNKGNFPGRFSGRQFSNSRSEMNVSTLELGDSALYLCASSLDFSVSGANVLTFGAGSRLTVL.

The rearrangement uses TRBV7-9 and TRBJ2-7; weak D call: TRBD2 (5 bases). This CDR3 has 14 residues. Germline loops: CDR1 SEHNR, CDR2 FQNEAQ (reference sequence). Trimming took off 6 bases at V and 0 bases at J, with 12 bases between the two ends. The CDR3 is CASSPGRVSYEQYF. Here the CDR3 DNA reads TGTGCCAGCAGTCCCGGGCGGGTCTCCTACGAGCAGTACTTC.

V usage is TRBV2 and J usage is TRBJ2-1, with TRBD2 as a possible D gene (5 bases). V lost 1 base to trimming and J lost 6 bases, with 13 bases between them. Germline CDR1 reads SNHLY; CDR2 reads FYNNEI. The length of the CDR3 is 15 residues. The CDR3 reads CASSEDGGPFNEQFF. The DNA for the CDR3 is TGTGCCAGCAGTGAAGACGGAGGACCGTTCAATGAGCAGTTCTTC.

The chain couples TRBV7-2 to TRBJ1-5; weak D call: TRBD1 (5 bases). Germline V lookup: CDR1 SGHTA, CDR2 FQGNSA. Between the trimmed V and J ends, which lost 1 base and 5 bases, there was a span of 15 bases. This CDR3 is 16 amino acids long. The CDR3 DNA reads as TGTGCCAGCAGCTTAGGGGCTGGCAGGGCCGATCAGCCCCAGCATTTT. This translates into CASSLGAGRADQPQHF.

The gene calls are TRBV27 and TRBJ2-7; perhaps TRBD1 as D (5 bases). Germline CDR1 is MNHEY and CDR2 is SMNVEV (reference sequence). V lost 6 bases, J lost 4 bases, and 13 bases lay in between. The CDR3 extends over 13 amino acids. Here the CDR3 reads CASRREYRYEQYF. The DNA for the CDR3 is TGTGCCAGCAGACGCGAATACAGGTACGAGCAGTACTTC.

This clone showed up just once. DNA of the CDR3: TGTGCCAGCAGCTCAAGCGGGAGGAATAGGTACGAGCAGTACTTC. It translates to CASSSSGRNRYEQYF. The chain recombines TRBV5-6 with TRBJ2-7; 9 bases map to TRBD2. Per germline, CDR1 SGHDT and CDR2 YYEEEE. There are 15 residues in the CDR3. Unmatched junction bases numbered 8, after V lost 3 bases and J lost 4 bases.

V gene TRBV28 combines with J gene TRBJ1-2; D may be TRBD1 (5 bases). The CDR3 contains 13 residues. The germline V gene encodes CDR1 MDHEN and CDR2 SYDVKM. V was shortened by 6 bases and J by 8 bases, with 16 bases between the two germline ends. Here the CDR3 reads CASSKPTVGGYTF. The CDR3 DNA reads TGTGCCAGCAGCAAGCCGACAGTTGGGGGCTACACCTTC.

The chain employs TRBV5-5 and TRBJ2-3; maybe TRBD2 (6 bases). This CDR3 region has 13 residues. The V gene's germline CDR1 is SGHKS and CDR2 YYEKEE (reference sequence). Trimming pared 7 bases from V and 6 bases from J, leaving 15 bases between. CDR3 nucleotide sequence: TGTGCCAGCGGATCGGGAGCTTTCGATACGCAGTATTTT. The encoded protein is CASGSGAFDTQYF.

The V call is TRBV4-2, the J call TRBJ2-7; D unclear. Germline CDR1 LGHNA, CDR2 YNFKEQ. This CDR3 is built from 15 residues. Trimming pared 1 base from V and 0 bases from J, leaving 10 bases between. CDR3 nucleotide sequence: TGTGCCAGCAGCCAAGTCGCGGTTATCTCCTACGAGCAGTACTTC. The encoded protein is CASSQVAVISYEQYF.

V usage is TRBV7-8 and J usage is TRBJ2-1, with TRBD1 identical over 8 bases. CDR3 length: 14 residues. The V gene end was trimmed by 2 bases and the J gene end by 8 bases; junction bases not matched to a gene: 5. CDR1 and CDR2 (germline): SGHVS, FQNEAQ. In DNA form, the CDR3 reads TGTGCCAGCAGCTTAAGACAGGGGCTGGATGAGCAGTTCTTC. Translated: CASSLRQGLDEQFF.

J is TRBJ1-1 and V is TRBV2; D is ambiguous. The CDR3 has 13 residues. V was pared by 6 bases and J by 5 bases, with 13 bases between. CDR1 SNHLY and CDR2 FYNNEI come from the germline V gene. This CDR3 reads CASSVGRLTEAFF. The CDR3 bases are TGTGCCAGCAGCGTAGGGCGACTAACTGAAGCTTTCTTT.

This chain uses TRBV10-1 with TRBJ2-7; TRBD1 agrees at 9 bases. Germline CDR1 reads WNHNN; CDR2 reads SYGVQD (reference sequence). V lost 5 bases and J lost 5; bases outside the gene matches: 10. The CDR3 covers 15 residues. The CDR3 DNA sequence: TGCGCCAGCAGTCCCTCTGGACAGGGGAGGAACGAGCAGTACTTC. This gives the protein CASSPSGQGRNEQYF.

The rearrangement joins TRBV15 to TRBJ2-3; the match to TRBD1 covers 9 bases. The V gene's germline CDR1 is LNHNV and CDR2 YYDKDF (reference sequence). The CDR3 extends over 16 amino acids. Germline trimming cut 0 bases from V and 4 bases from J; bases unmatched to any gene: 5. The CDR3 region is CATSRDPGQGADTQYF. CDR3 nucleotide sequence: TGTGCCACCAGCAGAGATCCGGGACAGGGCGCAGATACGCAGTATTTT.

The CDR3 DNA reads TGTGCCAGCAGCGTAGCGTGGACAGATGTCCCAAATTACAATGAGCAGTTCTTC. This gives the protein CASSVAWTDVPNYNEQFF. This chain links TRBV9 with TRBJ2-1; perhaps TRBD1 as D (6 bases). This CDR3 spans 18 amino acids. Trimming removed 0 bases at V and 4 bases at J, with 20 bases between. The germline V gene encodes CDR1 SGDLS and CDR2 YYNGEE.

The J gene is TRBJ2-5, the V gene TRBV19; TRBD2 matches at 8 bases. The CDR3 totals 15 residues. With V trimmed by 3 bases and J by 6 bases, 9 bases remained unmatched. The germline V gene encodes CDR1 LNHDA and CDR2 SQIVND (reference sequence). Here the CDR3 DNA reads TGTGCCAGTAGTATCAAGCGGGAGTGGGGGAAGACCCAGTACTTC. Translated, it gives CASSIKREWGKTQYF.

The CDR3 is CASSHPSESDTQYF. The CDR3 DNA sequence: TGTGCCAGCAGCCACCCAAGTGAGTCAGATACGCAGTATTTT. The J gene is TRBJ2-3, the V gene TRBV9; D not resolved. In germline, CDR1 is SGDLS, CDR2 YYNGEE. The CDR3 contains 14 residues. V lost 4 bases and J lost 4, with 13 bases in between. The full variable domain, rest sourced from reference TRBV9 and TRBJ2-3, is DSGVTQTPKHLITATGQRVTLRCSPRSGDLSVYWYQQSLDQGLQFLIQYYNGEERAKGNILERFSAQQFPDLHSELNLSSLELGDSALYFCASSHPSESDTQYFGPGTRLTVL.

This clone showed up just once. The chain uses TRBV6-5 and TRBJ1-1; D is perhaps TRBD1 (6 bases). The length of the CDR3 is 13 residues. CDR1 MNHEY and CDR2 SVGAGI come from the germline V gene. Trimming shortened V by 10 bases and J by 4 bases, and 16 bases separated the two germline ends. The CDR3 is CATHRVVGTEAFF. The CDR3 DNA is TGTGCCACCCACAGGGTGGTCGGCACTGAAGCTTTCTTT.

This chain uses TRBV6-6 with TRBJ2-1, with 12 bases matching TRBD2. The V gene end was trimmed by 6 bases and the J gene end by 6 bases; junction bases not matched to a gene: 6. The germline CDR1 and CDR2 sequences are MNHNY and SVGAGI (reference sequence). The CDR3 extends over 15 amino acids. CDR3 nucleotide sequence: TGTGCCAGCAGGACCGGGACTAGCGGGCCCAATGAGCAGTTCTTC. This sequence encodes CASRTGTSGPNEQFF.

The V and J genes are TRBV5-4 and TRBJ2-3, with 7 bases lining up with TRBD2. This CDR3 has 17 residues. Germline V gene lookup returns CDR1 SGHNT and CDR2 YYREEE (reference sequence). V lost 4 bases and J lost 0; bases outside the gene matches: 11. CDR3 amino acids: CASSLFRGRGSTDTQYF. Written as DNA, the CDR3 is TGTGCCAGCAGCCTCTTTCGGGGGAGGGGTAGCACAGATACGCAGTATTTT.

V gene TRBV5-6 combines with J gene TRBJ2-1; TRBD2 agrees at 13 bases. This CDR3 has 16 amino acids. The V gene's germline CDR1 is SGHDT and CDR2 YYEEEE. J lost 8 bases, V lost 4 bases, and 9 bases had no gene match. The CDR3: CASSPRLAGGMHEQFF. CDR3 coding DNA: TGTGCCAGCAGCCCCCGACTAGCGGGAGGTATGCATGAGCAGTTCTTC.

CDR3 amino acids: CAWSAVFHEQFF. In DNA, the CDR3 is TGTGCCTGGAGTGCCGTATTCCATGAGCAGTTCTTC. The chain combines TRBV30 with TRBJ2-1; no clear D gene. Per the germline V gene, CDR1 is GTSNPN and CDR2 is SVGIG (reference sequence). This CDR3 comprises 12 residues. V was trimmed by 1 base and J by 8 bases, leaving 9 bases between them.

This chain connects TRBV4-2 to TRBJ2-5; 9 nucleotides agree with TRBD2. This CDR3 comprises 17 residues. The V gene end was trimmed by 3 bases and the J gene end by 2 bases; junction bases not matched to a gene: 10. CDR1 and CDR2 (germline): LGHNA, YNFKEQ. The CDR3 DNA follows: TGTGCCAGCAGCCAGGAGGCCGCGGGAGGGCTTCAAGAGACCCAGTACTTC. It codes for CASSQEAAGGLQETQYF.

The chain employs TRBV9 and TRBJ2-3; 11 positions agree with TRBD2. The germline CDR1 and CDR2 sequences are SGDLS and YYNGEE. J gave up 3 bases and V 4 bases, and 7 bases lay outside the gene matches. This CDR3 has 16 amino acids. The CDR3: CASSIGTSGDTDTQYF. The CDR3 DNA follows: TGTGCCAGCAGCATCGGGACTAGCGGAGATACAGATACGCAGTATTTT. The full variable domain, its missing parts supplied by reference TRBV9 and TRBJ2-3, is DSGVTQTPKHLITATGQRVTLRCSPRSGDLSVYWYQQSLDQGLQFLIQYYNGEERAKGNILERFSAQQFPDLHSELNLSSLELGDSALYFCASSIGTSGDTDTQYFGPGTRLTVL.